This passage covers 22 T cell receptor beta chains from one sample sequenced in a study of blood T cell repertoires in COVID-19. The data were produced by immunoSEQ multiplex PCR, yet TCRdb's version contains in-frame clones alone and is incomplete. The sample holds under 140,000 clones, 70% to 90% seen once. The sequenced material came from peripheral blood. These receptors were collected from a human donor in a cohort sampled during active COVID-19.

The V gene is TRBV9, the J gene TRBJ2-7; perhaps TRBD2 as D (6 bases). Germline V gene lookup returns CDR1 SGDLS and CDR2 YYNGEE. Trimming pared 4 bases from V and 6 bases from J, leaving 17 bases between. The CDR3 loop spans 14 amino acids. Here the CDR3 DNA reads TGTGCCAGCAGCACCTCGGGACTGGGTAGCGAGCAGTACTTC. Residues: CASSTSGLGSEQYF. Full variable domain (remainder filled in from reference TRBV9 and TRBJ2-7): DSGVTQTPKHLITATGQRVTLRCSPRSGDLSVYWYQQSLDQGLQFLIQYYNGEERAKGNILERFSAQQFPDLHSELNLSSLELGDSALYFCASSTSGLGSEQYFGPGTRLTVT.

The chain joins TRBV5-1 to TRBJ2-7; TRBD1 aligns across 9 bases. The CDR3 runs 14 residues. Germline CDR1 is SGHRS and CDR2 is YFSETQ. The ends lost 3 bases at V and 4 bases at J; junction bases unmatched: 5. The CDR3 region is CASSSGTGLYEQYF. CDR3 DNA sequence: TGCGCCAGCAGCTCCGGGACAGGGCTATACGAGCAGTACTTC. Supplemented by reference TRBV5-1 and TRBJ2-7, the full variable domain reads KAGVTQTPRYLIKTRGQQVTLSCSPISGHRSVSWYQQTPGQGLQFLFEYFSETQRNKGNFPGRFSGRQFSNSRSEMNVSTLELGDSALYLCASSSGTGLYEQYFGPGTRLTVT.

CDR3 sequence (DNA): TGTGCCAGCAGCCAAGAGACAGGGAACACTGAAGCTTTCTTT. As protein: CASSQETGNTEAFF. The rearrangement joins TRBV14 to TRBJ1-1; D may be TRBD1 (6 bases). Germline CDR1 is SGHDN and CDR2 is FVKESK. V was pared by 0 bases and J by 1 base, with 6 bases between. The CDR3 is 14 residues long.

The chain's CDR3 is CASSPGYGNTIYF. The CDR3 region has the DNA TGTGCCAGCAGCCCGGGTTACGGAAACACCATATATTTT. J is TRBJ1-3 and V is TRBV7-3; D is undetermined. Germline V gives CDR1 SGHTA, CDR2 FQGTGA. Deletions cut 5 bases from V and 4 bases from J, with 9 bases between. This CDR3 is built from 13 residues.

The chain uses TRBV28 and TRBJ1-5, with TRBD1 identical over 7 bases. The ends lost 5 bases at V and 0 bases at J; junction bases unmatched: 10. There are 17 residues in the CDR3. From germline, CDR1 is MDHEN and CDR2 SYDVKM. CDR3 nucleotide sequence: TGTGCCAGCAGTCGGGACAGCAGAACTTATAGCAATCAGCCCCAGCATTTT. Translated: CASSRDSRTYSNQPQHF.

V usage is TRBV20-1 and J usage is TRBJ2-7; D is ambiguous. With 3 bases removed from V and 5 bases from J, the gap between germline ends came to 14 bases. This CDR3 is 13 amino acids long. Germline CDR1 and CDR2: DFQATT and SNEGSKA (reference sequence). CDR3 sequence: CSASIELTDEQYF. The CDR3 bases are TGCAGTGCTAGTATCGAGCTTACCGACGAGCAGTACTTC.

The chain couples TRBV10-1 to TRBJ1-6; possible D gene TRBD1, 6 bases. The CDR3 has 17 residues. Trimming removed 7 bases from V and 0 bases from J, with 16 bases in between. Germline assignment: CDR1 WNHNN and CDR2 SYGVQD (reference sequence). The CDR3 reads CASTHWGPRSYNSPLHF. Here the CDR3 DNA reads TGCGCCAGCACCCACTGGGGGCCACGCTCCTATAATTCACCCCTCCACTTT.

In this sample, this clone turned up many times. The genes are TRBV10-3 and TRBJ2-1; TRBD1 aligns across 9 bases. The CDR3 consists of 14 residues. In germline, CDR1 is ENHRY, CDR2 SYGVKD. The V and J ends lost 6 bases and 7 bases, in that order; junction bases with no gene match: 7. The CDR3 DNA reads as TGTGCCATCAGCCGGGACAGGGATATTAATGAGCAGTTCTTC. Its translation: CAISRDRDINEQFF.

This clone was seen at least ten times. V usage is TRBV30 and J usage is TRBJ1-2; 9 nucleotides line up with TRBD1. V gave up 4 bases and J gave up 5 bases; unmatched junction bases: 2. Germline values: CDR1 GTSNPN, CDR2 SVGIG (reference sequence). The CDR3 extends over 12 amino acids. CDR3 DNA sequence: TGTGCCTGGAAAGGGACAGGGTATGGCTACACCTTC. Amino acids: CAWKGTGYGYTF.

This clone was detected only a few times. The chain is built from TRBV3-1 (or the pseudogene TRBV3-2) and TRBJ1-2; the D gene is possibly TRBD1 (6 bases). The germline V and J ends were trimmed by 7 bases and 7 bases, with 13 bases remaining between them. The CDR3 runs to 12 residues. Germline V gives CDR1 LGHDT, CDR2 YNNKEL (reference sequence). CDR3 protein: CASTSRGAGYTF. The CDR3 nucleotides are TGTGCCAGCACATCCAGGGGAGCTGGCTACACCTTC.

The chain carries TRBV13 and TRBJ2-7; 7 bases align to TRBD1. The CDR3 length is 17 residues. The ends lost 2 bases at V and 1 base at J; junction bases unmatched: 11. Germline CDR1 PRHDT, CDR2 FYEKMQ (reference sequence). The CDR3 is CASSLWLARDSSYEQYF. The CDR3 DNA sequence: TGTGCCAGCAGCTTATGGTTGGCCCGGGACAGTTCCTACGAGCAGTACTTC.

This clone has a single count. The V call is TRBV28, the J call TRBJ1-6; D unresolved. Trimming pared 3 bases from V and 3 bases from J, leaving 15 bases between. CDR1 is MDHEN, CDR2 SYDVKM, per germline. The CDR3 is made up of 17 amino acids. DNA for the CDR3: TGTGCCAGCAGTTTGCCACCGACTGTGCTCTATAATTCACCCCTCCACTTT. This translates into CASSLPPTVLYNSPLHF.

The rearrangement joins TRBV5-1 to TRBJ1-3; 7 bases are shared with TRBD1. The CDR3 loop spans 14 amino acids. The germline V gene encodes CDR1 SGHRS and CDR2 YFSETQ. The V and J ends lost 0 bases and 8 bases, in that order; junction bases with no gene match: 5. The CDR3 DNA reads TGCGCCAGCAGCTTGGACAGGGGCGGAGACACCATATATTTT. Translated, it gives CASSLDRGGDTIYF.

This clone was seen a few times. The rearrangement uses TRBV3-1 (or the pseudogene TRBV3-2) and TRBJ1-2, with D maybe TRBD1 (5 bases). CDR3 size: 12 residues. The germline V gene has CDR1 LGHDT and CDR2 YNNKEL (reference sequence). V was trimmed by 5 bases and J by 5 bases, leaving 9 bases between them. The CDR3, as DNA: TGTGCCAGCAGCTTGGACACGTATGGCTACACCTTC. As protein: CASSLDTYGYTF.

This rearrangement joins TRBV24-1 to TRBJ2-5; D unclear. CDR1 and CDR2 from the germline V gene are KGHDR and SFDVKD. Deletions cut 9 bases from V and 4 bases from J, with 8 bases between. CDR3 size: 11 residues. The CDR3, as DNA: TGTGCCACCGGCCGAGGAGAGACCCAGTACTTC. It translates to CATGRGETQYF.

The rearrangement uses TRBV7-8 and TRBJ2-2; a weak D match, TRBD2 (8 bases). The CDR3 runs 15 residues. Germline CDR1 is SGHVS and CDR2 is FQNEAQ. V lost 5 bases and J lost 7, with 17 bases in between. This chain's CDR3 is CASSITGAGGGELFF. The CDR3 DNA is TGTGCCAGCAGCATCACAGGGGCGGGAGGCGGGGAGCTGTTTTTT. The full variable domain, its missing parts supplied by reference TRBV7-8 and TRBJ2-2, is GAGVSQSPRYKVAKRGQDVALRCDPISGHVSLFWYQQALGQGPEFLTYFQNEAQLDKSGLPSDRFFAERPEGSVSTLKIQRTQQEDSAVYLCASSITGAGGGELFFGEGSRLTVL.

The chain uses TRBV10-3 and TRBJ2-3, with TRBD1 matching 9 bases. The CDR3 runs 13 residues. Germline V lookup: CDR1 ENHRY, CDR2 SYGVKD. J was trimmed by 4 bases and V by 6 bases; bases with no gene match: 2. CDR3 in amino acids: CAIRDRGSDTQYF. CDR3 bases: TGTGCCATCAGGGACAGGGGTTCAGATACGCAGTATTTT.

The CDR3: CASSRHLSPLHF. The CDR3 nucleotides read TGTGCCAGTAGTAGACATCTGTCACCCCTCCACTTT. The chain links TRBV19 to TRBJ1-6; D gene ambiguous. Germline V CDR1 and CDR2: LNHDA, SQIVND (reference sequence). This CDR3 has 12 residues. V lost 4 bases, J lost 10 bases, and 8 bases lay in between.

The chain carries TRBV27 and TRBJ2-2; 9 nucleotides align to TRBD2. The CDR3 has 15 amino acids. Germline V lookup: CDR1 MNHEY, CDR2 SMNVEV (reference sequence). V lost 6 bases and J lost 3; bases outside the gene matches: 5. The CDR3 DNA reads TGTGCCAGCAGCAAGACTAGCGGATACACCGGGGAGCTGTTTTTT. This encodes CASSKTSGYTGELFF.

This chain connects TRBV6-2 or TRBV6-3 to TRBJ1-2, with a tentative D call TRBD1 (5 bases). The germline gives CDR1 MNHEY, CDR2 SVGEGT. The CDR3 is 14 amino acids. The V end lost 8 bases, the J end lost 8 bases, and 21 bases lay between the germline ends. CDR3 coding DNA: TGTGCCAGCGGCCGGGACTCCCGTGCGGAGGGCTACACCTTC. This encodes CASGRDSRAEGYTF.

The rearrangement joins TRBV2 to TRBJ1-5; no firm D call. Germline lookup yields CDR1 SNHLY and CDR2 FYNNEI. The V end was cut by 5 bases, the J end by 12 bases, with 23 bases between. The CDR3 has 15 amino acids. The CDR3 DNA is TGTGCCAGCAGTTCCGGAAGAAACCAGGTAACCGTCCAGCATTTT. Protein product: CASSSGRNQVTVQHF.

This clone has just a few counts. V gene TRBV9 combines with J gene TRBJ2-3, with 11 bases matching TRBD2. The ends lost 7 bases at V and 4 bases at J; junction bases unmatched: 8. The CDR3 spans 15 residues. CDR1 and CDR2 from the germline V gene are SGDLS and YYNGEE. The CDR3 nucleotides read TGTGCCAGCGGGGGACTAGCGGAATTGGCAGATACGCAGTATTTT. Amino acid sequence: CASGGLAELADTQYF.